This TCR beta chain was observed in a study of blood T cell repertoires in COVID-19. Study background: PBMCs, B-cell-depleted T cells, or T cells provided the cDNA or gDNA that made up the material.

Participants had their cohort set by participant-reported clinical history. Participants classified as exposed had met a COVID-19 case within 2 weeks before study entry. Authors' methods: Using reference gene primer amplification, nucleated cell counts were estimated. Sequencing used immunoSEQ multiplex PCR; TCRdb keeps in-frame clones, though not all of them. V, J and clone size are taken as reported in that table, and D and trimming were inferred from the DNA itself. This sample has about 180,000 clones; approximately 80% occur once, and the top ten carry 13% to 15%. The V end was cut by 1 base, the J end by 1 base, with 10 bases between. The CDR3 is made up of 16 amino acids. The germline V gene encodes CDR1 MNHEY and CDR2 SMNVEV (reference sequence).

Sequencing was done on a sample of PBMCs or T cells enriched from blood (not recorded which). This chain links TRBV27 with TRBJ2-2; D may be TRBD1 (5 bases). The sequence was obtained from a man between 60 and 75 years old who had been exposed to COVID-19. DNA of the CDR3: TGTGCCAGCAGTTTATTTAGGACACGGAACACCGGGGAGCTGTTTTTT. This gives the protein CASSLFRTRNTGELFF.